This T cell receptor (beta chain) is from a study of CD8 T cells in Susac syndrome (dated by TCRdb to 2018 to 2020). For the wider study: Repertoire sequencing was used to test whether CD8+ T cell activation and differentiation in Susac syndrome was antigen driven.

RNA was extracted using the RNeasy kit, and roughly 0.45 to 1 ug of the RNA was reverse transcribed with random hexamers. TCR beta CDR3 regions were amplified with the immunoSEQ multiplex PCR assay covering 54 Vbeta and 13 Jbeta segments. PCR amplification bias was corrected using a synthetic template baseline for primer optimization and computational correction. Turning to the authors' computational methods: Reads were annotated to V, D and J genes per IMGT and analyzed with immunoSEQ Analyzer, keeping only productive sequences. To calculate clonality, Shannon entropy was normalized by log2 of the number of productive unique sequences and then subtracted from one. Public and private clones were assessed among the 100 most prevalent clones of each patient and control. Clones were defined as Susac-specific when absent from the healthy and MS cohorts, from approximately 1,100 published viral clones and from other ImmuneACCESS disease sequences. Using fastp trimming at Q25 and MiXCR clonotype assembly, TCRdb reanalyzed the public sequencing data and kept in-frame beta chains. Rows merge per CDR3 protein into single entries with the most common DNA and genes. These V and J calls derive from TCRdb rather than the authors' analysis. The sample table lists 250,000 to 350,000 distinct CDR3 sequences, about 91% of them with a count of one. The ten largest clones add up to roughly 0.07% of the sample.

High-throughput TCR beta sequencing profiled peripheral blood CD8+ and CD4+ T cells from healthy donors, Susac syndrome patients and multiple sclerosis patients. The multiple sclerosis controls were treatment-naive patients whose relapsing-remitting disease, either stable or active, fulfilled the revised McDonald criteria. CD8+ TEMRA cells were enriched by FACS, while bulk CD8+ and CD4+ T cells were purified by magnetic negative isolation. Blood was collected in EDTA tubes and processed within 24 hours, with PBMCs isolated through density gradient centrifugation. PBMCs intended for TCR sequencing were cryopreserved in liquid nitrogen and thawed later in a water bath at 37 degrees C. A purity of at least 90% was achieved for sorted or isolated CD4+, CD8+ and CD8+ TEMRA cells. As to this clonotype: Its antigen is not yet known. Qualities for individual bases were not recorded, and no much larger clone is one base off.

The investigation overall reported the following: The number of individuals in the TCR sequencing and HLA analysis was acknowledged as relatively small.

This TCR came from a human donor with multiple sclerosis. The specimen sequenced was CD4+ T cells from PBMCs.

The bases read TGTGCCAGCAGCTTGTCCCTGCGAGAGACCCAGTACTTC. Translation gives CASSLSLRETQYF. This chain is built from TRBV5-6 and TRBJ2-5, with the D gene uncertain. Via the germline V gene, CDR1 is SGHDT and CDR2 YYEEEE. V lost 1 base and J lost 4 bases; the stretch between them is 8 bases long. The CDR3, cysteine through phenylalanine, is 13 amino acids long. The entry retains the CDR3 DNA only, 39 bases that are in frame from base 1.